Listed below are T cell receptor beta chains from one sample, sequenced in a study of T cell changes during pregnancy in multiple sclerosis. Libraries were prepared by immunoSEQ multiplex PCR; TCRdb keeps only in-frame clonotypes and omits some of them. The profile shows 40,000 to 45,000 clones, 94% of them singletons. The starting material was peripheral blood, obtained in the third trimester of pregnancy. These receptors were obtained from a female donor with multiple sclerosis, enrolled in a pregnancy study. CDR3s include the opening cysteine and the closing phenylalanine or tryptophan. The order of the fields is D gene, V gene, clone size, J gene, CDR3 DNA, CDR3 protein. The D gene is left open where the match is weak. Clone size is stated in some rows and not others, as once, few, many or a class when expanded.

-	TRBV10-3	-	TRBJ2-2	TGTGCCGCCACACAGGGGGGGGCAAACACCGGGGAGCTGTTTTTT	CAATQGGANTGELFF
TRBD2	TRBV7-9	-	TRBJ2-2	TGTGCCAGCAGCTTAGTCGGGGGGGCTCACACCGGGGAGCTGTTTTTT	CASSLVGGAHTGELFF
TRBD1	TRBV6-5	-	TRBJ1-2	TGTGCCAGCACCAGGGGGTCTAACTATGGCTACACCTTC	CASTRGSNYGYTF
TRBD2	TRBV7-9	-	TRBJ2-7	TGTGCCAGCAGGGAACTAGCGGGAGATCTCTACGAGCAGTACTTC	CASRELAGDLYEQYF
TRBD1	TRBV29-1	-	TRBJ2-4	TGCAGCGTGGGGACAGTCAACATTCAGTACTTC	CSVGTVNIQYF
-	TRBV2	-	TRBJ2-2	TGTGCCAGCGGAGCAGGGTTAGTGGACACCGGGGAGCTGTTTTTT	CASGAGLVDTGELFF
-	TRBV19	-	TRBJ1-2	TGTGCCAGTAGCCTCAGGAACAGGGATGGCTACACCTTC	CASSLRNRDGYTF
TRBD2	TRBV28	-	TRBJ2-1	TGTGCCAGCATTACCACGAGCGGGAGTCTCGATGAGCAGTTCTTC	CASITTSGSLDEQFF
-	TRBV19	-	TRBJ1-6	TGTGCCAGTAGGCTTGCAGGTCAAAACTCACCCCTCCACTTT	CASRLAGQNSPLHF
TRBD1	TRBV7-2	-	TRBJ1-2	TGTGCCAGCAGCGATCCGGGACAGGGGTTTTTTAACTATGGCTACACCTTC	CASSDPGQGFFNYGYTF
TRBD2	TRBV19	-	TRBJ2-2	TGTGCCAGTAGTCCAGGACTAGGTCGCGCCGGGGAGCTGTTTTTT	CASSPGLGRAGELFF
-	TRBV2	-	TRBJ2-2	TGTGCCAGCAGTGTGTCGCAGGGGAACACCGGGGAGCTGTTTTTT	CASSVSQGNTGELFF
-	TRBV19	-	TRBJ2-7	TGTGCCAGTAGTTTGGGGGAGGCCTCGGACGAGCAGTACTTC	CASSLGEASDEQYF
-	TRBV7-2	-	TRBJ2-7	TGTGCCAGCAGCTTAGGAGGAACAAAGAGACGCTACGAGCAGTACTTC	CASSLGGTKRRYEQYF
TRBD1	TRBV7-3	-	TRBJ1-2	TGTGCCAGCAGAGACCCCGGACAGGGGACGAATGGCTACACCTTC	CASRDPGQGTNGYTF
-	TRBV7-8	-	TRBJ1-3	TGTGCCAGCAGCTTAGTAGGGGCGTATCAAGCGCGTACAAGCTCTGGAAACACCATATATTTT	CASSLVGAYQARTSSGNTIYF
-	TRBV7-9	once	TRBJ1-1	TGTGCCAGCAGCTCCTACAGGGATTTTTTCATGAACACTGAAGCTTTCTTT	CASSSYRDFFMNTEAFF
-	TRBV15	-	TRBJ1-4	TGTGCCACCAGCAGGGTCCAGACAGGACAAAATGAAAAACTGTTTTTT	CATSRVQTGQNEKLFF
-	TRBV11-3	-	TRBJ1-1	TGTGCCAGCAGCTTAGGGGGGGGGCTCTCTGTAGCTTTCTTT	CASSLGGGLSVAFF
TRBD1	TRBV19	-	TRBJ1-1	TGTGCCAGTAGTATAGCAGGGGGTGAAGCTTTCTTT	CASSIAGGEAFF
TRBD2	TRBV11-1	-	TRBJ2-5	TGTGCCAGCAGCTTAAGTTTCGGACTAGCGCAAGAGACCCAGTACTTC	CASSLSFGLAQETQYF
-	TRBV4-1	-	TRBJ1-5	TGCGCCAGCAGCCAAGAACCAGGGGTGGTACAGCCCCAGCATTTT	CASSQEPGVVQPQHF
-	TRBV19	-	TRBJ1-2	TGTGCCAGTAGGCCAGGGGTCTTGGGGGACTATGGCTACACCTTC	CASRPGVLGDYGYTF
-	TRBV19	-	TRBJ2-7	TGTGCCAGTAGTTCAGGGCGCCGACAGGACCTGCAGTACTTC	CASSSGRRQDLQYF
-	TRBV9	-	TRBJ2-2	TGTGCCAGCAGCGTAGACGGAGGCCCCGGGGAGCTGTTTTTT	CASSVDGGPGELFF
TRBD2	TRBV5-4	-	TRBJ2-5	TGTGCCAGCAGCCTAGCGGGGGGACAAGAGACCCAGTACTTC	CASSLAGGQETQYF
TRBD1	TRBV30	-	TRBJ2-3	TGTGCCTGGACCGAACAGGGGGGACGGGATACGCAGTATTTT	CAWTEQGGRDTQYF
-	TRBV7-2	-	TRBJ1-6	TGTGCCAGCAGCTTAATGGGGGGAGAATCACCCCTCCACTTT	CASSLMGGESPLHF
TRBD1	TRBV18	once	TRBJ2-7	TGTGCCAGCTCACCAACAGGGGGCTCCGACGAGCAGTACTTC	CASSPTGGSDEQYF
-	TRBV28	-	TRBJ1-5	TGTGCCAGCAGCCGAGACAGCCTTTACAATCAGCCCCAGCATTTT	CASSRDSLYNQPQHF
TRBD2	TRBV29-1	-	TRBJ2-7	TGCAGTACTAGCGGGGGGACCTCCTACGAGCAGTACTTC	CSTSGGTSYEQYF